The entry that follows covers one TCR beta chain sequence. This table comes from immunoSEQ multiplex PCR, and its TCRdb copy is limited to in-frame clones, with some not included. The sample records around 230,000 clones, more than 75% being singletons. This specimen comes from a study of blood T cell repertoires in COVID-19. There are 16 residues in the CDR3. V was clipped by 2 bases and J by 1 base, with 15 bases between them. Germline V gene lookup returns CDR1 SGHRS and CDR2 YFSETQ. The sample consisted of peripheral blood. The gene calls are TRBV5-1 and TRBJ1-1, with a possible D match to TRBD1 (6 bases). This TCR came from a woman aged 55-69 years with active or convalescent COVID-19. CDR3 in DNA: TGCGCCAGCAGCTTAACCTCCGGGACACAGAACACTGAAGCTTTCTTT. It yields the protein CASSLTSGTQNTEAFF.